This TCR beta chain was captured in a study of T cell clusters in autoimmune cytopenias. As for the study in general: The median distinct TRB clonotype count was 2,000 to 3,000 per sample, from a median approximately 52,000 reads. Overall study findings and caveats: Primary autoimmune cytopenia patients seemingly lacked the physiological T cell clusters found in healthy donors. TRB repertoire shifts in secondary cytopenia and chronic lymphocytic leukemia mostly reflected lymphoma, not autoimmunity.

TRB amplification used 250 ng of peripheral blood genomic DNA. One tube held mixed TRB-A and TRB-B primer pools for touch-down PCR. TCRdb reprocessed the multiplex PCR reads, with one entry per CDR3 protein and no DNA. Recorded for this sample: under 15,000 distinct CDR3 sequences. To note about this clonotype: Its matching antigen is unknown.

Germline CDR1 reads ENHRY; CDR2 reads SYGVKD. The CDR3 has 14 residues. The clonotype originates from a human donor with an autoimmune cytopenia or autoimmune hepatitis (not recorded which). Specimen: peripheral blood. The chain couples TRBV10-3 to TRBJ1-6. The CDR3: CAISEGSYNSPLHF.